This T cell receptor beta chain came from a study of T cell responses to AZD1222 COVID-19 vaccine. This table comes from immunoSEQ multiplex PCR, and its TCRdb copy is limited to in-frame clones, with some not included. The sample shows about 150,000 clones, around nine tenths of them seen only once. This CDR3 region has 11 residues. Germline CDR1 and CDR2: LNHDA and SQIVND (reference sequence). The ends were cut back, 8 bases at V and 8 bases at J, with 12 bases in the middle. This sequence joins TRBV19 and TRBJ1-2; a possible D gene is TRBD1 (6 bases). Sample: peripheral blood, taken 28 days after the second AZD1222 dose. The TCR originated in an adult who received the AZD1222 COVID-19 vaccine. The CDR3 spells CASGGGLGYTF. CDR3 nucleotide sequence: TGTGCCAGTGGAGGGGGGTTAGGCTACACCTTC.